The 21 T cell receptor beta chains below all came from one sample that was sequenced in a study of cytomegalovirus exposure and HLA in healthy donors. The primer mix had 60 Vbeta and 13 Jbeta primers. Profiling relied on immunoSEQ multiplex PCR, and the TCRdb table lists in-frame clones only, not all of them. Here the sample spans more than 100,000 clones, around nine tenths being singletons. The sequenced sample consisted of PBMCs. The receptor set was obtained from a woman between 25 and 40 years old in good health and CMV-seronegative.

This sequence joins TRBV5-1 and TRBJ1-6; 8 bases align to TRBD1. V lost 4 bases, J lost 10 bases, and 10 bases stayed unmatched. The germline V gene encodes CDR1 SGHRS and CDR2 YFSETQ. This CDR3 is 15 amino acids long. CDR3 nucleotides: TGCGCCAGCAGCGCGGACAGGGAGTGGCGATCACCCCTCCACTTT. Protein product: CASSADREWRSPLHF.

V usage is TRBV5-4 and J usage is TRBJ2-3; maybe TRBD1 (6 bases). Germline lookup yields CDR1 SGHNT and CDR2 YYREEE (reference sequence). This CDR3 has 14 amino acids. The V end lost 6 bases, the J end lost 1 base, and 12 bases lay between the germline ends. The CDR3: CASTNRVGTDTQYF. CDR3 DNA sequence: TGTGCCAGCACCAACAGGGTGGGCACAGATACGCAGTATTTT. The entire variable domain, with the rest obtained from reference TRBV5-4 and TRBJ2-3, is as follows: ETGVTQSPTHLIKTRGQQVTLRCSSQSGHNTVSWYQQALGQGPQFIFQYYREEENGRGNFPPRFSGLQFPNYSSELNVNALELDDSALYLCASTNRVGTDTQYFGPGTRLTVL.

The V call is TRBV11-2, the J call TRBJ2-3, with 11 bases fitting TRBD2. Germline V gene data show CDR1 as SGHAT and CDR2 as FQNNGV. Trimming took 7 bases from V and 2 from J; bases not matched to a gene: 8. The CDR3 is made up of 16 amino acids. DNA for the CDR3: TGTGCCAGCACCCGGCTAGCGGGGGGACTCACAGATACGCAGTATTTT. This sequence encodes CASTRLAGGLTDTQYF.

This chain connects TRBV7-9 to TRBJ1-1; possible D gene TRBD1, 6 bases. The CDR3 totals 14 residues. Trimming removed 5 bases from V and 3 bases from J, with 13 bases in between. Germline V gives CDR1 SEHNR, CDR2 FQNEAQ (reference sequence). The CDR3 coding sequence is TGTGCCAGCAGCCGCGGGGGGGCGTACACTGAAGCTTTCTTT. This gives the protein CASSRGGAYTEAFF.

The rearrangement joins TRBV6-5 to TRBJ2-7; D is undetermined. Germline V CDR1 and CDR2: MNHEY, SVGAGI. The CDR3 is 14 amino acids. Trimming left V 2 bases short and J 2 bases short, with 10 bases between. CDR3 sequence (DNA): TGTGCCAGCAGTTACAACCAGGAAACCTACGAGCAGTACTTC. It codes for CASSYNQETYEQYF.

The chain uses TRBV2 and TRBJ1-2, with D maybe TRBD1 (5 bases). This CDR3 is built from 12 residues. Per the germline V gene, CDR1 is SNHLY and CDR2 is FYNNEI. V lost 7 bases and J 4 bases, leaving 10 bases between the germline ends. The CDR3 coding sequence is TGTGCCAGCATCACAGACAGCTATGGCTACACCTTC. This gives the protein CASITDSYGYTF.

The J gene is TRBJ2-7, the V gene TRBV19, with 16 nucleotides matching TRBD2. Germline V gene lookup returns CDR1 LNHDA and CDR2 SQIVND (reference sequence). V lost 6 bases to trimming and J lost 7 bases; unmatched junction nucleotides: 9. This CDR3 region has 16 residues. Written as DNA, the CDR3 is TGTGCCAGTAGGCCGGGACTAGCGGGAGGGCCTTGGGAGCAGTACTTC. This sequence encodes CASRPGLAGGPWEQYF.

This clone was observed a single time. The chain combines TRBV7-8 with TRBJ2-1, with 12 positions matching TRBD2. The CDR3 covers 17 residues. Germline trimming cut 4 bases from V and 2 bases from J; bases unmatched to any gene: 6. Germline V CDR1 and CDR2: SGHVS, FQNEAQ. The CDR3 DNA reads TGTGCCAGCAGCTGGACTAGCGGGGCCGACACCTACAATGAGCAGTTCTTC. Translated, it gives CASSWTSGADTYNEQFF.

The chain recombines TRBV30 with TRBJ2-7; 7 bases line up with TRBD2. Germline trimming cut 1 base from V and 13 bases from J; bases unmatched to any gene: 7. Germline-derived CDR1 and CDR2 are GTSNPN and SVGIG (reference sequence). The CDR3 consists of 11 residues. The CDR3 region has the DNA TGTGCCTGGAGTGCCGGGGACTACTTTTACTTC. This encodes CAWSAGDYFYF.

The chain has TRBV7-8 and TRBJ2-2; 10 positions match TRBD2. This CDR3 has 15 residues. Losses at the gene ends were 7 bases for V and 8 bases for J; bases not matched to a gene: 10. Germline CDR1 SGHVS, CDR2 FQNEAQ. This chain's CDR3 is CASTPLAGAGGELFF. CDR3 nucleotide sequence: TGTGCCAGCACCCCGCTAGCGGGAGCGGGGGGGGAGCTGTTTTTT.

The chain uses TRBV6-6 and TRBJ2-7; D unclear. Trimming took off 0 bases at V and 0 bases at J, with 6 bases between the two ends. This CDR3 is 14 amino acids long. The V gene's germline CDR1 is MNHNY and CDR2 SVGAGI (reference sequence). DNA of the CDR3: TGTGCCAGCAGTTACTCTACGAGCTCCTACGAGCAGTACTTC. Translating it yields CASSYSTSSYEQYF.

This clone was seen more than once but under ten times. V gene TRBV4-3 combines with J gene TRBJ2-3; D is perhaps TRBD2 (5 bases). Trimming removed 1 base from V and 4 bases from J, with 6 bases in between. Germline V lookup: CDR1 LGHNA, CDR2 YSLEER. The CDR3 is made up of 13 amino acids. The CDR3 DNA reads TGCGCCAGCAGCCAAGCGAGGGCAGATACGCAGTATTTT. Amino acids: CASSQARADTQYF.

V usage is TRBV28 and J usage is TRBJ2-5, with 7 bases identical to TRBD1. V lost 4 bases, J lost 5 bases, and 7 bases stayed unmatched. The CDR3 sequence is 14 residues long. The germline V gene encodes CDR1 MDHEN and CDR2 SYDVKM. CDR3 DNA: TGTGCCAGCAGTTCCCCAGGGGGAACGGAGACCCAGTACTTC. This codes for CASSSPGGTETQYF.

The chain joins TRBV28 to TRBJ2-1; 10 bases fit TRBD2. Trimming at V came to 3 bases and at J to 5 bases, leaving 10 bases not matched to a gene. This CDR3 comprises 17 residues. Germline CDR1 reads MDHEN; CDR2 reads SYDVKM. The CDR3, as DNA: TGTGCCAGCAGTTTGTGGTCGACTAGCGGGTCTAACAATGAGCAGTTCTTC. Translation gives CASSLWSTSGSNNEQFF.

The chain combines TRBV5-1 with TRBJ1-2; 9 positions agree with TRBD1. Losses at the gene ends were 4 bases for V and 1 base for J; bases not matched to a gene: 14. Germline V CDR1 and CDR2: SGHRS, YFSETQ. There are 18 residues in the CDR3. CDR3 in DNA: TGCGCCAGCAGCGATACAAGATCACAGGGGGCGGTTAACTATGGCTACACCTTC. This gives the protein CASSDTRSQGAVNYGYTF.

This chain connects TRBV13 to TRBJ2-3; D is ambiguous. The CDR3 has 14 amino acids. Germline CDR1 and CDR2: PRHDT and FYEKMQ (reference sequence). V was shortened by 1 base and J by 0 bases, with 5 bases between the two germline ends. CDR3 sequence (DNA): TGTGCCAGCAGCTTAGCGTATAGCACAGATACGCAGTATTTT. Translating it yields CASSLAYSTDTQYF.

V gene TRBV2 combines with J gene TRBJ2-2; 9 bases fit TRBD2. V was clipped by 3 bases and J by 5 bases; unmatched bases: 4. CDR3 length equals 15 residues. Germline-derived CDR1 and CDR2 are SNHLY and FYNNEI. CDR3 protein: CASSDLRGGTGELFF. CDR3 bases: TGTGCCAGCAGTGACTTGCGGGGGGGGACCGGGGAGCTGTTTTTT.

V gene TRBV14 combines with J gene TRBJ2-1; 15 nucleotides agree with TRBD2. This CDR3 has 16 residues. V shed 4 bases, J shed 8 bases, and the junction held 6 bases outside the gene matches. Germline V gives CDR1 SGHDN, CDR2 FVKESK. In DNA form, the CDR3 reads TGTGCCAGCAGCCGCATAGGGACTAGCGGGAGGTATGAGCAGTTCTTC. This codes for CASSRIGTSGRYEQFF.

This sequence joins TRBV5-1 and TRBJ1-6; no reliable D call. V gave up 0 bases and J gave up 6 bases, with 7 bases separating them. This CDR3 is 14 amino acids long. CDR1 SGHRS and CDR2 YFSETQ come from the germline V gene. The CDR3 here is CASSLGRINSPLHF. CDR3 bases: TGCGCCAGCAGCTTGGGCAGAATTAATTCACCCCTCCACTTT.

This chain connects TRBV7-8 to TRBJ2-2; D may be TRBD2 (6 bases). Between the trimmed V and J ends, which lost 5 bases and 4 bases, there was a span of 11 bases. This CDR3 spans 14 amino acids. Germline CDR1 is SGHVS and CDR2 is FQNEAQ. The CDR3 bases are TGTGCCAGCAGCAGAGGGAGGTTCACCGGGGAGCTGTTTTTT. Its protein product is CASSRGRFTGELFF.

The V and J genes are TRBV6-6 and TRBJ1-5; D is uncertain. Germline V CDR1 and CDR2: MNHNY, SVGAGI (reference sequence). V was trimmed by 4 bases and J by 2 bases, leaving 9 bases between them. The CDR3 length is 14 residues. Written as DNA, the CDR3 is TGTGCCAGCAGTTCGTTGCCAGGCAATCAGCCCCAGCATTTT. Residues: CASSSLPGNQPQHF.